The present T cell receptor (beta chain) was sequenced within a study of blood T cells in healthy people across ages. The wider study: Capture by template switching was about one barcoded beta molecule per two T cells.

CDR1 and CDR2 (germline): DFQATT, SNEGSKA (reference sequence). V shed 6 bases, J shed 6 bases, and the junction held 11 bases outside the gene matches. This CDR3 has 13 residues. A second PCR, run for roughly 6 to 11 cycles, used a sample-barcoded 5' primer plus a J-beta primer mix. The yield of each sample was at least 3 million CDR3-containing paired-end reads. Using its own MiXCR run on the 5' RACE reads, TCRdb lists one record per CDR3 protein. This repertoire shows almost 1 million distinct CDR3 sequences, approximately 50% found once; its top ten account for around 21%. Sequencing used blood. The chain has TRBV20-1 and TRBJ2-7; 7 bases fit TRBD1. This sequence originates from a woman aged 60-70 years in good health. DNA for the CDR3: TGCAGTGCGCGTGGACAGGCTCTACCCGAGCAGTACTTC. Amino acids: CSARGQALPEQYF.